These T cell receptor beta chains were read from a single sample in a study of T cell changes during pregnancy in multiple sclerosis. Generated by immunoSEQ multiplex PCR, the TCRdb table keeps only in-frame clones and is missing some. This table has 40,000 to 45,000 clones, approximately 90% appearing once. Sequencing was performed on CD4+ T cells from peripheral blood mononuclear cells, taken before pregnancy. Receptor source: a female donor with multiple sclerosis, enrolled in a pregnancy study. Both conserved end residues are part of each CDR3. D genes are given only for firm matches. Not all rows give a size; the values are once, few, many and, for expanded clones, a class.

clone size	V gene	J gene	D gene	CDR3 protein	CDR3 DNA
once	TRBV6-5	TRBJ1-5	NA	CASSPKTLDNQPQHF	TGTGCCAGCAGTCCAAAGACACTAGACAATCAGCCCCAGCATTTT
once	TRBV5-6	TRBJ1-5	TRBD1	CASSLTGVQPQHF	TGTGCCAGCAGCTTGACAGGGGTCCAGCCCCAGCATTTT
NA	TRBV2	TRBJ2-1	NA	CASSVRAAGTYNEQFF	TGTGCCAGCAGTGTCAGGGCGGCGGGAACCTACAATGAGCAGTTCTTC
NA	TRBV9	TRBJ1-1	TRBD1	CASSQVGGDRETEAFF	TGTGCCAGCAGCCAGGTCGGGGGGGACAGGGAAACTGAAGCTTTCTTT
few	TRBV4-3	TRBJ1-6	TRBD1	CASSLGQGDSPLHF	TGCGCCAGCAGCCTGGGACAGGGTGATTCACCCCTCCACTTT
NA	TRBV6-5	TRBJ2-7	NA	CASSYSRLTHEQYF	TGTGCCAGCAGTTACTCGAGGCTAACTCACGAGCAGTACTTC
NA	TRBV7-7	TRBJ2-7	NA	CASSLEDGGEQYF	TGTGCCAGCAGCTTAGAGGATGGGGGGGAGCAGTACTTC
once	TRBV14	TRBJ1-5	NA	CASSQWGDNQPQHF	TGTGCCAGCAGCCAATGGGGGGATAATCAGCCCCAGCATTTT
NA	TRBV19	TRBJ2-4	TRBD1	CASSRQGYDKNIQYF	TGTGCCAGTAGTAGACAGGGGTATGACAAAAACATTCAGTACTTC
NA	TRBV18	TRBJ2-1	TRBD1	CASSDEPGQVYNEQFF	TGTGCCAGCTCAGATGAACCGGGACAGGTGTACAATGAGCAGTTCTTC
NA	TRBV11-1	TRBJ1-1	NA	CASSPRGNGNTEAFF	TGTGCCAGCAGCCCACGGGGTAATGGAAACACTGAAGCTTTCTTT
NA	TRBV6-5	TRBJ1-4	NA	CASSSTATNEKLFF	TGTGCCAGCAGTTCGACAGCAACTAATGAAAAACTGTTTTTT
NA	TRBV5-5	TRBJ1-1	NA	CASSLSSSSATEAFF	TGTGCCAGCAGCCTCAGTTCTAGCTCGGCCACTGAAGCTTTCTTT
NA	TRBV6-6	TRBJ2-7	TRBD2	CASRVLAGGNEQYF	TGTGCCAGCAGAGTACTAGCGGGGGGAAACGAGCAGTACTTC
once	TRBV11-3	TRBJ2-7	NA	CASSEGGPSYEQYF	TGTGCCAGCAGCGAGGGGGGGCCCTCCTACGAGCAGTACTTC
NA	TRBV19	TRBJ2-2	TRBD2	CASSRLAGGTGELFF	TGTGCCAGTAGCCGACTAGCGGGGGGGACCGGGGAGCTGTTTTTT
NA	TRBV9	TRBJ1-4	NA	CASSVGPGERGEKLFF	TGTGCCAGCAGCGTAGGGCCGGGGGAGAGAGGTGAAAAACTGTTTTTT
NA	TRBV15	TRBJ2-4	NA	CATSSPSVGGRAKNIQYF	TGTGCCACCAGCTCCCCATCAGTGGGGGGTAGGGCCAAAAACATTCAGTACTTC
NA	TRBV28	TRBJ2-7	NA	CASIHSSSYEQYF	TGTGCCAGCATCCATAGTAGCTCCTACGAGCAGTACTTC
NA	TRBV9	TRBJ1-2	TRBD1	CASSVGQGWSYGYTF	TGTGCCAGCAGCGTAGGACAGGGTTGGAGCTATGGCTACACCTTC
NA	TRBV6-4	TRBJ2-2	TRBD2	CASSDPGLAENTGELFF	TGTGCCAGCAGTGATCCGGGACTAGCAGAGAACACCGGGGAGCTGTTTTTT
NA	TRBV9	TRBJ2-5	NA	CASSAGEETQYF	TGTGCCAGCAGCGCAGGGGAAGAGACCCAGTACTTC
once	TRBV6-5	TRBJ1-1	TRBD1	CASSYLQGQGDTEAFF	TGTGCCAGCAGTTACCTACAGGGACAGGGGGACACTGAAGCTTTCTTT
NA	TRBV7-3	TRBJ2-7	NA	CASSLPGGGGRNEQYF	TGTGCCAGCAGCTTACCTGGAGGCGGGGGCAGGAACGAGCAGTACTTC
NA	TRBV2	TRBJ2-5	TRBD1	CASGGQARGETQYF	TGTGCCAGCGGCGGACAGGCCAGGGGCGAGACCCAGTACTTC
NA	TRBV5-1	TRBJ2-5	NA	CASSLEDSPSRYQETQYF	TGCGCCAGCAGCTTGGAAGATTCTCCCTCCCGGTACCAAGAGACCCAGTACTTC
NA	TRBV27	TRBJ1-3	NA	CASSLSLGGSGNTIYF	TGTGCCAGCAGTTTATCCCTAGGGGGAAGTGGAAACACCATATATTTT
few	TRBV2	TRBJ1-6	NA	CASRESNNRLSPLHF	TGTGCCAGCAGGGAGTCCAATAATCGGCTTTCACCCCTCCACTTT
NA	TRBV19	TRBJ1-2	NA	CASSPKFYGYTF	TGTGCCAGTAGCCCTAAATTCTATGGCTACACCTTC
NA	TRBV9	TRBJ2-5	NA	CASSVLAGETQYF	TGTGCCAGCAGCGTACTAGCCGGGGAGACCCAGTACTTC
NA	TRBV29-1	TRBJ1-2	NA	CSVEKESNYGYTF	TGCAGCGTTGAGAAAGAGAGTAACTATGGCTACACCTTC
NA	TRBV6-5	TRBJ2-6	TRBD1	CASSWDSSGANVLTF	TGTGCCAGCAGTTGGGACAGCTCTGGGGCCAACGTCCTGACTTTC
NA	TRBV19	TRBJ1-4	NA	CASSISGTNEKLFF	TGTGCCAGTAGTATCTCGGGGACTAATGAAAAACTGTTTTTT
NA	TRBV4-3	TRBJ2-5	TRBD2	CASSQSAGSIRETQYF	TGCGCCAGCAGCCAATCAGCGGGGAGCATTAGGGAGACCCAGTACTTC
NA	TRBV7-9	TRBJ1-2	NA	CASSLRAAGYTF	TGTGCCAGCAGCTTACGTGCGGCGGGCTACACCTTC
once	TRBV5-4	TRBJ2-4	NA	CASSSAGREDIQYF	TGTGCCAGCAGCTCCGCAGGTAGGGAGGACATTCAGTACTTC
NA	TRBV29-1	TRBJ2-1	TRBD1	CSASTGSGQGRMNEQFF	TGCAGCGCGAGCACCGGCTCGGGACAGGGTCGTATGAATGAGCAGTTCTTC
NA	TRBV28	TRBJ2-1	TRBD2	CASSSLSGGRYNEQFF	TGTGCCAGCAGCTCCCTCAGCGGGGGGCGCTACAATGAGCAGTTCTTC
NA	TRBV7-6	TRBJ1-2	NA	CASSLTGRGYTF	TGTGCCAGCAGCTTAACAGGGCGGGGCTACACCTTC
NA	TRBV7-3	TRBJ1-1	TRBD1	CASSSGRTGGRRNTEAFF	TGTGCCAGCAGCTCCGGGCGGACAGGGGGCCGGAGGAACACTGAAGCTTTCTTT
NA	TRBV30	TRBJ1-6	TRBD1	CAWRWDRDMSPLHF	TGTGCCTGGAGGTGGGACAGGGATATGTCACCCCTCCACTTT
NA	TRBV30	TRBJ1-5	NA	CAWSTERDQPQHF	TGTGCCTGGAGCACCGAGCGGGATCAGCCCCAGCATTTT
NA	TRBV30	TRBJ2-1	TRBD2	CAWSVLAGGLREQFF	TGTGCCTGGAGTGTACTGGCGGGGGGCCTCCGCGAGCAGTTCTTC
NA	TRBV6-6	TRBJ2-1	TRBD2	CASSYGLAGGRDEQFF	TGTGCCAGCAGTTACGGACTAGCGGGGGGGCGGGATGAGCAGTTCTTC
NA	TRBV10-3	TRBJ1-1	TRBD1	CAISDHGQGGYTEAFF	TGTGCCATCAGTGATCACGGACAGGGAGGGTACACTGAAGCTTTCTTT
NA	TRBV7-3	TRBJ2-3	TRBD2	CASSRSGGAWTDTQYF	TGTGCCAGCAGCCGTAGCGGGGGGGCGTGGACAGATACGCAGTATTTT
NA	TRBV5-6	TRBJ2-3	TRBD2	CASSLRSGGPDTQYF	TGTGCCAGCAGCTTACGTAGCGGGGGGCCAGATACGCAGTATTTT
NA	TRBV18	TRBJ1-6	TRBD1	CASSLRDRADSPLHF	TGTGCCAGCTCACTCCGGGACAGGGCAGATTCACCCCTCCACTTT
NA	TRBV21-1	TRBJ2-3	NA	CASSSPGSPVSSTDTQYF	TGTGCCAGCAGCAGCCCGGGGAGTCCTGTATCTAGCACAGATACGCAGTATTTT
NA	TRBV7-3	TRBJ2-1	TRBD1	CASSVRQGPYNEQFF	TGTGCCAGCAGCGTCAGACAGGGTCCATACAATGAGCAGTTCTTC
NA	TRBV5-5	TRBJ2-7	NA	CASSLVSYLEQYF	TGTGCCAGCAGCTTGGTTTCTTATCTCGAGCAGTACTTC
once	TRBV6-5	TRBJ1-2	NA	CASSYAGGYTF	TGTGCCAGCAGTTACGCAGGTGGCTACACCTTC
NA	TRBV5-5	TRBJ2-7	NA	CASSPHAGDSYEQYF	TGTGCCAGCAGCCCACACGCAGGGGACTCCTACGAGCAGTACTTC
NA	TRBV6-5	TRBJ2-1	NA	CASSYWAGPPYNEQFF	TGTGCCAGCAGTTACTGGGCAGGGCCTCCCTACAATGAGCAGTTCTTC